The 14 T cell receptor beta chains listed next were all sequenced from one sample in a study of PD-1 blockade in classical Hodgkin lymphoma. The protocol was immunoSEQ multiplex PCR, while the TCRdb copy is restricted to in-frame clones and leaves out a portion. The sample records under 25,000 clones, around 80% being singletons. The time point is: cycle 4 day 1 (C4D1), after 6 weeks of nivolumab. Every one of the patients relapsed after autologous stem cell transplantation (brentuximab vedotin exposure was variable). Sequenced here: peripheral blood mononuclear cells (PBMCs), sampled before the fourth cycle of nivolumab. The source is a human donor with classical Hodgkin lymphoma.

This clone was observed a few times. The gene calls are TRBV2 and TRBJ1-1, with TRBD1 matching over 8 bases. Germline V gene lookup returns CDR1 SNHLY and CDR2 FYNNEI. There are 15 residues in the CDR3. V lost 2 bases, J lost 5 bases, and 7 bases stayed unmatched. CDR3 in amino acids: CASSESGQAQTEAFF. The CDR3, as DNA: TGTGCCAGCAGTGAATCGGGACAGGCTCAAACTGAAGCTTTCTTT.

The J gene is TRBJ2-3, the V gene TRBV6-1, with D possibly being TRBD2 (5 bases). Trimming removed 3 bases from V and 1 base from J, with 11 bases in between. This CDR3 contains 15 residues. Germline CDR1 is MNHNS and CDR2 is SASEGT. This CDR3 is CASSDRTHRTDTQYF. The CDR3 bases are TGTGCCAGCAGTGATAGGACTCACCGCACAGATACGCAGTATTTT.

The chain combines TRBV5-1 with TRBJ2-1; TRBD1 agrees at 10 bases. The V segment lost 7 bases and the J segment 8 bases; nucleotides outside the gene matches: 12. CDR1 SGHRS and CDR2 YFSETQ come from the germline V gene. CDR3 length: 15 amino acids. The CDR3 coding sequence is TGCGCCAGCGAGGGAGGGACAGGGGTGGTCCATGAGCAGTTCTTC. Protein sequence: CASEGGTGVVHEQFF.

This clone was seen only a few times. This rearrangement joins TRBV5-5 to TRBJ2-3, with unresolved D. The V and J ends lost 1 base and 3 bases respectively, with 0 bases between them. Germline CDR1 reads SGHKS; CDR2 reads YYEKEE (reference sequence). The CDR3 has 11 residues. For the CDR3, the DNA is TGTGCCAGCAGCTTGACAGATACGCAGTATTTT. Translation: CASSLTDTQYF. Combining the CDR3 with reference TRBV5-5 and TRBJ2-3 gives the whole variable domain DAGVTQSPTHLIKTRGQQVTLRCSPISGHKSVSWYQQVLGQGPQFIFQYYEKEERGRGNFPDRFSARQFPNYSSELNVNALLLGDSALYLCASSLTDTQYFGPGTRLTVL.

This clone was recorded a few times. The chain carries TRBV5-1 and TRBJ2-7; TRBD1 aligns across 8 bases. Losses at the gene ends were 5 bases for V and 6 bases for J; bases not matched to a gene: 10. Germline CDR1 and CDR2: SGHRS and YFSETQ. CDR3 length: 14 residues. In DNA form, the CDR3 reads TGCGCCAGCAGTCAGGACAGGGTGACTGGCGAGCAGTACTTC. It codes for CASSQDRVTGEQYF.

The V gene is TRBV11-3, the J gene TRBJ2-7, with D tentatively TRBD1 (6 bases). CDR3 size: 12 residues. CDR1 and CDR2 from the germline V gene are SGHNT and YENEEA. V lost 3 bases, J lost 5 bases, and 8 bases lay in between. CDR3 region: CASSFGDNEQYF. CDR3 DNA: TGTGCCAGCAGCTTTGGGGACAACGAGCAGTACTTC.

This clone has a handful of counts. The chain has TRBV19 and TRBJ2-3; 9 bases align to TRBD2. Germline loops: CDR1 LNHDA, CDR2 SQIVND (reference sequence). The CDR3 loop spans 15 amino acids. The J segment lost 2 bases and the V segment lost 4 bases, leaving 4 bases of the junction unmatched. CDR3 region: CASSSPSGNTDTQYF. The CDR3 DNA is TGTGCCAGTAGTAGTCCTAGCGGGAACACAGATACGCAGTATTTT. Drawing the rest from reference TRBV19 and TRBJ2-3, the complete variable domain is DGGITQSPKYLFRKEGQNVTLSCEQNLNHDAMYWYRQDPGQGLRLIYYSQIVNDFQKGDIAEGYSVSREKKESFPLTVTSAQKNPTAFYLCASSSPSGNTDTQYFGPGTRLTVL.

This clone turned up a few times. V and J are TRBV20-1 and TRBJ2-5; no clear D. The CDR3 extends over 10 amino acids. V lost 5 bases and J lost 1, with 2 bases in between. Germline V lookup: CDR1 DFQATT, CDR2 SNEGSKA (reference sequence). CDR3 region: CSAAQETQYF. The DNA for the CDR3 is TGCAGTGCTGCCCAAGAGACCCAGTACTTC.

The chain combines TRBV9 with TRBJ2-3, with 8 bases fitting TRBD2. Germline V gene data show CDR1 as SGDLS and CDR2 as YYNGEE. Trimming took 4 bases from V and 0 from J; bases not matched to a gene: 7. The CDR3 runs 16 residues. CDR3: CASSSLSGSSTDTQYF. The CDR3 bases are TGTGCCAGCAGCTCACTAAGCGGGAGCAGCACAGATACGCAGTATTTT.

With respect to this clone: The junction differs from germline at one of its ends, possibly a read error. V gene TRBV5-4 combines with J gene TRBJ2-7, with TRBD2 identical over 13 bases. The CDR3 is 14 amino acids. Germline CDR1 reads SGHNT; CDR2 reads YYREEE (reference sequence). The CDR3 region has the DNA TGTGCCAGCAGCCGCCAGGGACTAGCGGGGCCCCCGAACTTC. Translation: CASSRQGLAGPPNF.

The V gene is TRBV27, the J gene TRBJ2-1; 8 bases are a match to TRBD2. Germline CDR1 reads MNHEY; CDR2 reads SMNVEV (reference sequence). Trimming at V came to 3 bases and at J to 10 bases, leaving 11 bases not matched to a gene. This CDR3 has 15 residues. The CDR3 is CASSLGTGGQREQFF. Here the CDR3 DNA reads TGTGCCAGCAGTTTGGGGACGGGGGGGCAGCGAGAGCAGTTCTTC.

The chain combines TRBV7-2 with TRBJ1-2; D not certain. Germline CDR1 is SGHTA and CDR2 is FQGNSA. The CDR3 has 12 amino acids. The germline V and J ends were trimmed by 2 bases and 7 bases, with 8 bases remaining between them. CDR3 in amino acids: CASSLKMGGYTF. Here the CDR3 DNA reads TGTGCCAGCAGCTTAAAGATGGGTGGCTACACCTTC.

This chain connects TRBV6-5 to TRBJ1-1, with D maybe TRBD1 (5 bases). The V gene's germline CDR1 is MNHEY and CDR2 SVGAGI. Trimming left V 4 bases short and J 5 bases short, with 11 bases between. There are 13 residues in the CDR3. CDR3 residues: CASSSLDRTEAFF. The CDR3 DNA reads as TGTGCCAGCAGTTCCCTCGACAGAACTGAAGCTTTCTTT.

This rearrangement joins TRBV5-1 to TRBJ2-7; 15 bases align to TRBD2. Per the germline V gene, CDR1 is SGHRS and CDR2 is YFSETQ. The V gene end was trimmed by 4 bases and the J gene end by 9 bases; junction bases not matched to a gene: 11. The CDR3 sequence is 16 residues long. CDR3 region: CASSEPGLAGGTVQYF. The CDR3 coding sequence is TGCGCCAGCAGCGAGCCGGGACTAGCGGGAGGAACCGTGCAGTACTTC.